A single sample is the source of the 29 T cell receptor beta chains below, sequenced in a study of shared clonotypes between healthy human individuals (dated by TCRdb to about 2020). Library construction relied on the immunoSEQ multiplex PCR assay. TCRdb retrieved this table from immuneACCESS and kept in-frame rearrangements only. Not all clones are present; in checked studies, unresolved V genes account for under half, and no reason is known for the remainder. Present in this sample are about 320,000 clones, roughly 84% of which were seen just once. Under 20% of the sample lies in the top ten. Sample: memory CD8+ T cells sorted from blood. This specimen's cell subset or site label, per the study, means: CD45RO+ cells pooled with CCR7-negative TemRA cells. Receptor source: a man aged 18 to 30 in good health.

The chain links TRBV15 to TRBJ2-1, with D unresolved. Germline V gene sequence: CDR1 LNHNV, CDR2 YYDKDF (reference sequence). This CDR3 contains 16 residues. Trimming pared 3 bases from V and 4 bases from J, leaving 16 bases between. CDR3 sequence: CATSSLLSVSYNEQFF. CDR3 coding DNA: TGTGCCACCAGCAGTCTTTTAAGCGTCAGTTACAATGAGCAGTTCTTC. The complete variable domain, with remaining parts taken from reference TRBV15 and TRBJ2-1, reads DAMVIQNPRYQVTQFGKPVTLSCSQTLNHNVMYWYQQKSSQAPKLLFHYYDKDFNNEADTPDNFQSRRPNTSFCFLDIRSPGLGDTAMYLCATSSLLSVSYNEQFFGPGTRLTVL.

The chain employs TRBV5-5 and TRBJ2-7; 9 nucleotides agree with TRBD1. V dropped 3 bases and J dropped 3; count of bases not matched to a gene: 10. CDR3 length: 16 residues. Germline V lookup: CDR1 SGHKS, CDR2 YYEKEE (reference sequence). The CDR3 spells CASSYHFRDRVYEQYF. The CDR3 nucleotides read TGTGCCAGCAGCTACCATTTTAGGGACAGGGTCTACGAGCAGTACTTC.

The chain uses TRBV7-9 and TRBJ2-7, with D possibly being TRBD2 (6 bases). Looked up from germline, CDR1 is SEHNR and CDR2 is FQNEAQ (reference sequence). V shed 3 bases and J shed 6 bases, with 24 bases lying between them. The CDR3 length is 17 residues. In DNA, the CDR3 is TGTGCCAGCAGCTTCGCTCCCCTAGGGACGGGAGATAGCGAGCAGTACTTC. Translation: CASSFAPLGTGDSEQYF.

The V gene is TRBV6-5, the J gene TRBJ2-1; D is uncertain. V lost 4 bases and J lost 0, with 7 bases in between. The CDR3 runs 14 residues. Germline assignment: CDR1 MNHEY and CDR2 SVGAGI. This chain's CDR3 is CASSWTVSYNEQFF. The DNA for the CDR3 is TGTGCCAGCAGTTGGACCGTCTCCTACAATGAGCAGTTCTTC.

The chain is built from TRBV23-1 and TRBJ1-1, with D possibly matching TRBD1 (5 bases). TRBV23-1 falls under the ORF class, with uncertain function. The CDR3 is made up of 14 amino acids. V lost 6 bases, J lost 0 bases, and 11 bases lay in between. The CDR3 DNA sequence: TGCGCCAGCAGCCTTGGACACTTGAACACTGAAGCTTTCTTT. This translates into CASSLGHLNTEAFF.

This clone has at least ten counts. The V gene is TRBV7-8, the J gene TRBJ2-2, with D tentatively TRBD1 (6 bases). Germline loops: CDR1 SGHVS, CDR2 FQNEAQ. This CDR3 region has 15 residues. The ends were cut back, 3 bases at V and 4 bases at J, with 12 bases in the middle. CDR3 residues: CASSFIQGPTGELFF. CDR3 nucleotides: TGTGCCAGCAGCTTTATACAGGGCCCCACCGGGGAGCTGTTTTTT.

The J gene is TRBJ2-2, the V gene TRBV5-6; 7 positions agree with TRBD1. V lost 5 bases, J lost 6 bases, and 13 bases stayed unmatched. CDR3 length equals 16 residues. The germline gives CDR1 SGHDT, CDR2 YYEEEE. The CDR3 DNA is TGTGCCAGCAGATTTAGGACAGGCCCGCTGGCCGGGGAGCTGTTTTTT. This gives the protein CASRFRTGPLAGELFF.

The V gene is TRBV29-1, the J gene TRBJ1-2; 7 nucleotides agree with TRBD1. Germline assignment: CDR1 SQVTM and CDR2 ANQGSEA. Losses at the gene ends were 4 bases for V and 1 base for J; bases not matched to a gene: 6. The CDR3 runs to 14 residues. CDR3 in DNA: TGCAGCGTTGCCGGGACAGTCCTTAACTATGGCTACACCTTC. This sequence encodes CSVAGTVLNYGYTF.

As DNA, the CDR3 is TGCAGCGTTGAGCCGGGACAGGGCTACGAGCAGTACTTC. Translated: CSVEPGQGYEQYF. V and J are TRBV29-1 and TRBJ2-7; TRBD1 aligns across 9 bases. V dropped 3 bases and J dropped 3; count of bases not matched to a gene: 3. Per the germline V gene, CDR1 is SQVTM and CDR2 is ANQGSEA. There are 13 residues in the CDR3.

There are many counts of this clone. This CDR3 is also generated by other DNA sequences in the sample. The chain links TRBV6-5 to TRBJ2-7, with a tentative D call TRBD1 (5 bases). The ends were cut back, 5 bases at V and 2 bases at J, with 7 bases in the middle. The CDR3 is 12 residues long. CDR1 and CDR2 from the germline V gene are MNHEY and SVGAGI. This CDR3 reads CASSPGTYEQYF. CDR3 DNA: TGTGCCAGCAGTCCAGGGACCTACGAGCAGTACTTC.

About this clone: Other DNA sequences in the same sample also yield this CDR3. CDR3 in amino acids: CASSPGQGYNEQFF. CDR3 coding DNA: TGCGCCAGCAGCCCCGGACAAGGCTACAATGAGCAGTTCTTC. The chain has TRBV4-1 and TRBJ2-1; maybe TRBD1 (5 bases). CDR1 is MGHRA and CDR2 is YSYEKL in the germline V gene. Trimming removed 4 bases at V and 3 bases at J, with 10 bases between. CDR3 length: 14 amino acids.

This clone came up a few times. The V and J genes are TRBV4-1 and TRBJ1-5; 8 bases match TRBD1. Trimming removed 4 bases from V and 5 bases from J; junction bases left unmatched: 7. The CDR3 is made up of 15 amino acids. The V gene's germline CDR1 is MGHRA and CDR2 YSYEKL. Here the CDR3 DNA reads TGCGCCAGCAGCCCCGGCAGGGGGCAGGATCAGCCCCAGCATTTT. Protein: CASSPGRGQDQPQHF.

This chain uses TRBV6-5 with TRBJ2-7; D ambiguous. V was shortened by 0 bases and J by 3 bases, with 12 bases between the two germline ends. The CDR3 covers 15 residues. The germline V gene encodes CDR1 MNHEY and CDR2 SVGAGI. CDR3 coding DNA: TGTGCCAGCAGTTACTCGATAGCTGCCAGCTACGAGCAGTACTTC. Translated, it gives CASSYSIAASYEQYF.

The sample holds a few counts of this clone. An end of the junction does not agree with germline; a read error may underlie this. V is TRBV29-1 and J is TRBJ2-1; perhaps TRBD2 as D (5 bases). The CDR3 runs 15 residues. Looked up from germline, CDR1 is SQVTM and CDR2 is ANQGSEA. In DNA form, the CDR3 reads TGCAGCGTTGAAGGCGGCGATAGTGGAACATTAGACGGGGTCTTC. Protein product: CSVEGGDSGTLDGVF.

V is TRBV4-1 and J is TRBJ2-7, with D tentatively TRBD2 (6 bases). The V end was cut by 3 bases, the J end by 0 bases, with 12 bases between. CDR3 size: 15 residues. Germline CDR1 and CDR2: MGHRA and YSYEKL. CDR3 in DNA: TGCGCCAGCAGCCAGGCGGGGTCCTACTCCTACGAGCAGTACTTC. Translated: CASSQAGSYSYEQYF.

This chain uses TRBV28 with TRBJ2-3; perhaps D is TRBD1 or TRBD2 (5 bases each). V was clipped by 2 bases and J by 1 base, with 13 bases between them. The length of the CDR3 is 16 residues. The V gene's germline CDR1 is MDHEN and CDR2 SYDVKM. The CDR3 DNA reads TGTGCCAGCAGTTTAGGATTTCGAGGGGGCACAGATACGCAGTATTTT. It codes for CASSLGFRGGTDTQYF.

This clone appeared a single time. This chain uses TRBV7-9 with TRBJ1-1; D unclear. V was trimmed by 1 base and J by 4 bases, leaving 13 bases between them. Germline assignment: CDR1 SEHNR and CDR2 FQNEAQ (reference sequence). This CDR3 spans 15 amino acids. DNA for the CDR3: TGTGCCAGCAGCTTAGTGCACCCCCGGGGCACTGAAGCTTTCTTT. The encoded protein is CASSLVHPRGTEAFF. Together with reference TRBV7-9 and TRBJ1-1, the CDR3 gives the full variable domain: DTGVSQNPRHKITKRGQNVTFRCDPISEHNRLYWYRQTLGQGPEFLTYFQNEAQLEKSRLLSDRFSAERPKGSFSTLEIQRTEQGDSAMYLCASSLVHPRGTEAFFGQGTRLTVV.

The rearrangement links TRBV6-5 to TRBJ2-1; the D gene is possibly TRBD1 (5 bases). V lost 8 bases, J lost 4 bases, and 12 bases lay in between. The CDR3 runs to 13 residues. The germline gives CDR1 MNHEY, CDR2 SVGAGI. CDR3: CASGQGWYNEQFF. CDR3 bases: TGTGCCAGCGGGCAGGGATGGTACAATGAGCAGTTCTTC.

This clone was observed a handful of times. The chain employs TRBV4-3 and TRBJ2-7; D possibly matches TRBD1 or TRBD2 (5 bases each). CDR1 is LGHNA and CDR2 is YSLEER in the germline V gene. Trimming shortened V by 2 bases and J by 1 base, and 15 bases separated the two germline ends. This CDR3 has 16 amino acids. The CDR3 loop is CASSQHLGDASYEQYF. The CDR3 nucleotides read TGCGCCAGCAGCCAACACCTGGGGGACGCATCCTACGAGCAGTACTTC.

The gene calls are TRBV5-6 and TRBJ2-5, with D perhaps TRBD1 (5 bases). Trimming stripped 4 bases from V and 5 bases from J, with 18 bases between. Germline-derived CDR1 and CDR2 are SGHDT and YYEEEE. There are 15 residues in the CDR3. CDR3 in DNA: TGTGCCAGCAGCCCCGAGGACACCAACCCTGAGACCCAGTACTTC. Protein: CASSPEDTNPETQYF. Combining the CDR3 with reference TRBV5-6 and TRBJ2-5 gives the whole variable domain DAGVTQSPTHLIKTRGQQVTLRCSPKSGHDTVSWYQQALGQGPQFIFQYYEEEERQRGNFPDRFSGHQFPNYSSELNVNALLLGDSALYLCASSPEDTNPETQYFGPGTRLLVL.

The chain carries TRBV6-6 and TRBJ2-7; D is possibly TRBD1 or TRBD2 (6 bases each). Per the germline V gene, CDR1 is MNHNY and CDR2 is SVGAGI (reference sequence). This CDR3 has 14 residues. Between the trimmed V and J ends, which lost 0 bases and 4 bases, there was a span of 10 bases. The CDR3 nucleotides read TGTGCCAGCAGTTACTCATCGGGGGCGTACGAGCAGTACTTC. Protein: CASSYSSGAYEQYF.

The V call is TRBV29-1, the J call TRBJ2-3; 10 bases agree with TRBD2. Germline lookup yields CDR1 SQVTM and CDR2 ANQGSEA. This CDR3 spans 14 amino acids. Trimming took 4 bases from V and 3 from J; bases not matched to a gene: 4. The CDR3 DNA reads as TGCAGCGTTGGAGAGCGGGGGGGAACAGATACGCAGTATTTT. Protein sequence: CSVGERGGTDTQYF.

There are a few counts of this clone. The chain recombines TRBV10-3 with TRBJ2-7, with TRBD2 identical over 8 bases. Germline V gene lookup returns CDR1 ENHRY and CDR2 SYGVKD. Unmatched junction bases numbered 12, after V lost 6 bases and J lost 5 bases. This CDR3 is 15 amino acids long. CDR3 loop: CAISSGAGGPDEQYF. The CDR3 coding sequence is TGTGCCATCAGCTCGGGGGCGGGGGGCCCCGACGAGCAGTACTTC.

The CDR3 region has the DNA TGCGCCAGCAGCCAACTCAGCGGGAGGGGAGATGAGCAGTTCTTC. Its protein is CASSQLSGRGDEQFF. This chain links TRBV4-3 with TRBJ2-1, with 10 positions matching TRBD2. Germline V gene sequence: CDR1 LGHNA, CDR2 YSLEER. V lost 2 bases to trimming and J lost 8 bases; unmatched junction nucleotides: 6. The CDR3 runs to 15 residues.

The CDR3 sequence is CASTRGLAEAFF. CDR3 nucleotide sequence: TGTGCCAGCACCCGGGGACTGGCTGAAGCTTTCTTT. This chain uses TRBV5-6 with TRBJ1-1; perhaps TRBD1 as D (5 bases). CDR1 SGHDT and CDR2 YYEEEE come from the germline V gene. Trimming left V 6 bases short and J 6 bases short, with 12 bases between. This CDR3 spans 12 amino acids.

The rearrangement links TRBV5-1 to TRBJ2-5; no reliable D call. The V gene's germline CDR1 is SGHRS and CDR2 YFSETQ. Trimming stripped 4 bases from V and 0 bases from J, with 10 bases between. CDR3 length: 14 residues. Here the CDR3 reads CASSPPRYQETQYF. CDR3 sequence (DNA): TGCGCCAGCAGCCCTCCCCGGTACCAAGAGACCCAGTACTTC.

This clone was counted between two and nine times. This chain uses TRBV19 with TRBJ1-1, with 8 bases lining up with TRBD1. The germline V gene encodes CDR1 LNHDA and CDR2 SQIVND (reference sequence). The CDR3 has 11 amino acids. V shed 9 bases, J shed 9 bases, and the junction held 6 bases outside the gene matches. In nucleotides, the CDR3 is TGTGCCAGCCTGAGACAGGGGCAAGCTTTCTTT. The encoded protein is CASLRQGQAFF.

V usage is TRBV2 and J usage is TRBJ2-1; D is possibly TRBD1 or TRBD2 (5 bases each). The CDR3 totals 15 residues. Trimming removed 5 bases at V and 3 bases at J, with 14 bases between. Per germline, CDR1 SNHLY and CDR2 FYNNEI. CDR3 bases: TGTGCCAGCAGTACCGGGACCGACATCTACAATGAGCAGTTCTTC. This translates into CASSTGTDIYNEQFF.

V usage is TRBV4-1 and J usage is TRBJ1-2; 7 nucleotides align to TRBD1. Germline loops: CDR1 MGHRA, CDR2 YSYEKL. Trimming cost V 3 bases and J 6 bases; bases outside gene matches: 7. The CDR3 is 14 amino acids. CDR3 nucleotide sequence: TGCGCCAGCAGCCAGGAGACAGGGTGGGATGGCTACACCTTC. It yields the protein CASSQETGWDGYTF.